This T cell receptor beta chain was captured in a study of a mutant IDH1 vaccine in newly diagnosed glioma. Only in-frame clones appear in the TCRdb table, and some are missing; sequencing was by immunoSEQ multiplex PCR. The repertoire holds tens of thousands of clones, 80% to 90% seen once, with around 4.9% in the top ten. V was clipped by 0 bases and J by 9 bases, with 9 bases between them. CDR1 and CDR2 (germline): MRHNA, SNTAGT. The CDR3 has 13 residues. Time point meaning: baseline, week 1 (first vaccination visit). Treatment here: pre-vaccination baseline after standard-of-care therapy. This TCR came from a woman in her 40s with glioma. The input for sequencing was PBMCs, taken from a glioma patient treated with radiotherapy, temozolomide or both. The genes are TRBV6-4 and TRBJ2-1; D unresolved. This CDR3 is CASSDSQAGEQFF. As DNA, the CDR3 is TGTGCCAGCAGTGACTCCCAGGCCGGTGAGCAGTTCTTC.